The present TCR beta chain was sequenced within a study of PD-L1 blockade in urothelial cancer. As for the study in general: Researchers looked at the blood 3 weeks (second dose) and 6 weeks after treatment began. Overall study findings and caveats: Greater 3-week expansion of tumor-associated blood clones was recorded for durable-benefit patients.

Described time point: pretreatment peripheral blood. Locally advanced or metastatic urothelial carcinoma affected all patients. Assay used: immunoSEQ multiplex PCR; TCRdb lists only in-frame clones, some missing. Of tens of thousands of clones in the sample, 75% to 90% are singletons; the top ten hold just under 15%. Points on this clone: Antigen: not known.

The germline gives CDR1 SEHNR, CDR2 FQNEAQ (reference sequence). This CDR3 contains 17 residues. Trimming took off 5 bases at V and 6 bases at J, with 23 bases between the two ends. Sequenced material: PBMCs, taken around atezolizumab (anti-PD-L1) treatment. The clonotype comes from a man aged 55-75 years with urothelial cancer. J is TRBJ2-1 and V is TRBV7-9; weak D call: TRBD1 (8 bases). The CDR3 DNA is TGTGCCAGCAGCCGACTCGGGGGGACAGGAGGCAGCAATGAGCAGTTCTTC. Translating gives CASSRLGGTGGSNEQFF.